This T cell receptor beta chain was captured by sequencing in a study of shared clonotypes between healthy human individuals. V dropped 7 bases and J dropped 8 bases, with 14 bases sitting between them. Germline lookup yields CDR1 LNHDA and CDR2 SQIVND (reference sequence). The CDR3 totals 12 residues. The data were produced by immunoSEQ multiplex PCR, yet TCRdb's version contains in-frame clones alone and is incomplete. The table lists about 340,000 clones, about 70% of them singletons. The V call is TRBV19, the J call TRBJ1-2; D remains unclear. This receptor was taken from a man in his thirties or forties in good health. Sequenced input: memory CD4+ T cells sorted from blood. The subset is: CD45RA-negative fraction. In nucleotides, the CDR3 is TGTGCCAGTAAGACCCGAGGAAGGGGCTACACCTTC. Its translation is CASKTRGRGYTF.